This T cell receptor beta chain emerged from a study of blood T cell repertoires in COVID-19. Study-wide background: Spain, Italy and the United States supplied samples that represented acute and convalescent COVID-19. Sample material is recorded as cDNA or gDNA derived from T cells, B-cell-depleted T cells, or PBMCs.

This clone appeared a few times. Sequenced by immunoSEQ multiplex PCR; TCRdb stores in-frame clones only, minus some. The sample lists hundreds of thousands of clones, about 83% occurring once. Germline V gene data show CDR1 as MDHEN and CDR2 as SYDVKM. The CDR3 loop spans 12 amino acids. The ends lost 5 bases at V and 16 bases at J; junction bases unmatched: 6. This sequence was found in a woman in her forties or fifties who had recovered from COVID-19. The rearrangement uses TRBV28 and TRBJ1-6; 9 bases are a match to TRBD1. Sequences were obtained from peripheral blood. DNA for the CDR3: TGTGCCAGCAGTCCCCCGGGACAGGGTCTCCACTTT. Its protein product is CASSPPGQGLHF.